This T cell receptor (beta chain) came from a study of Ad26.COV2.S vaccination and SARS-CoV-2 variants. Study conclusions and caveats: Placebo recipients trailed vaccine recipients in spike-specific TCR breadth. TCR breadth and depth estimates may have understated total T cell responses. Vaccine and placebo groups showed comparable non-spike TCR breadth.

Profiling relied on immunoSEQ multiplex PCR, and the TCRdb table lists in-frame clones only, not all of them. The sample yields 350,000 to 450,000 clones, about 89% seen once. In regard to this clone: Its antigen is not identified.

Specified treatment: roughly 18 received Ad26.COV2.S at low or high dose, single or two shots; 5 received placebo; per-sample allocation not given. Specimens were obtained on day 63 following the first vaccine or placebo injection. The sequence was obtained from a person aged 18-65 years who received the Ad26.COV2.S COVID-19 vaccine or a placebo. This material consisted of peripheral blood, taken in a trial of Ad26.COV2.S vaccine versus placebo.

CDR3 bases: TGTGCCAGCTCAGCAGGGGCTGGGATGAACACTGAAGCTTTCTTT. It specifies CASSAGAGMNTEAFF. The rearrangement joins TRBV18 to TRBJ1-1, with D perhaps TRBD1 (6 bases). The CDR3 sequence is 15 residues long. Between the trimmed V and J ends, which lost 5 bases and 0 bases, there was a span of 13 bases. Germline lookup yields CDR1 KGHSH and CDR2 LQKENI. Full variable domain (outside the CDR3, taken from reference TRBV18 and TRBJ1-1): NAGVMQNPRHLVRRRGQEARLRCSPMKGHSHVYWYRQLPEEGLKFMVYLQKENIIDESGMPKERFSAEFPKEGPSILRIQQVVRGDSAAYFCASSAGAGMNTEAFFGQGTRLTVV.